The table lists the clone carrying this T cell receptor beta chain with a few counts. Its cognate antigen is unknown. This CDR3 is 15 amino acids long. CDR1 and CDR2 from the germline V gene are SGHDT and YYEEEE. V gave up 4 bases and J gave up 0 bases, with 11 bases separating them. The data stem from a study of identical twins. Study-level results: One should note that invariant MAIT and iNKT cells could partly confound zero-insertion analyses.

With template switching, a universal primer site was added, and the cDNA carried unique molecular identifiers. TCRdb re-called the 5' RACE reads through MiXCR, storing one row per CDR3 protein. Here the sample spans roughly 490,000 distinct CDR3 sequences, approximately 14% being singletons. These same data were also listed under a study on yellow fever vaccine responses in identical twins.

The genes are TRBV5-6 and TRBJ2-4; no clear D gene. The receptor comes from a woman aged 18 to 35 in good health. The specimen sequenced was CD4+ T cells sorted from blood. The chain's CDR3 is CASSETPLAKNIQYF. DNA of the CDR3: TGTGCCAGCAGCGAAACGCCCTTAGCCAAAAACATTCAGTACTTC.